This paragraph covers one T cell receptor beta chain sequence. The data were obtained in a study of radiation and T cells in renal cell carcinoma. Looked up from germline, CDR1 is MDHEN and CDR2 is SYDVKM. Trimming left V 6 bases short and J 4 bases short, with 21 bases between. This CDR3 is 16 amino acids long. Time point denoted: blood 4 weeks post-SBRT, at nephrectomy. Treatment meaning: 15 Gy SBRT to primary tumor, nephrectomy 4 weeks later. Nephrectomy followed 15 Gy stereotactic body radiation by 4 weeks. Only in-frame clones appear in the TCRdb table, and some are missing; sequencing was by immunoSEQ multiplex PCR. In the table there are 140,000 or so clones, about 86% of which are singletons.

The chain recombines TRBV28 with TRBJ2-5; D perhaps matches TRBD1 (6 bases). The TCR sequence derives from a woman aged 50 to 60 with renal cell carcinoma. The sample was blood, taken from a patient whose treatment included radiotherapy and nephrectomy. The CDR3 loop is CASSFVRGFGRETQYF. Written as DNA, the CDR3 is TGTGCCAGCAGCTTTGTGAGGGGGTTCGGAAGAGAGACCCAGTACTTC.